Given below is one T cell receptor (beta chain) in context. TCRdb's table, derived via immunoSEQ multiplex PCR, lists solely in-frame clones and lacks some. The table lists approximately 160,000 clones, less than 90% of them singletons, with roughly 10% in the top ten. The data are from a study of cytomegalovirus exposure and HLA in healthy donors. With 0 bases clipped from V and 3 bases from J, the junction kept 3 bases outside the gene matches. In germline, CDR1 is LGHNA, CDR2 YSLEER. CDR3 size: 16 residues. The sequence was obtained from a man under 40 in good health and CMV-seropositive. Input material: PBMCs. V gene TRBV4-3 combines with J gene TRBJ1-4, with 8 bases that match TRBD1. CDR3 in amino acids: CASSQEWDRSNEKLFF. The CDR3, as DNA: TGCGCCAGCAGCCAAGAATGGGACAGGTCTAATGAAAAACTGTTTTTT.